The rows below give T cell receptor beta chains drawn from one sample of a study of cytomegalovirus exposure and HLA in healthy donors. Assay used: immunoSEQ multiplex PCR; TCRdb lists only in-frame clones, some missing. In the table there are approximately 160,000 clones, just under 90% of which are singletons. The source material was PBMCs. These receptors were collected from a man aged 18 to 29 in good health and CMV-seropositive. Each CDR3 is given without its conserved first and last residue.

V gene: TRBV25-1; J gene: TRBJ2-3; CDR3 protein: ASSDSAGGPADTQY
V gene: TRBV5-1; J gene: TRBJ2-1; CDR3 protein: ASIPSGGGNEQF
V gene: TRBV5-3; J gene: TRBJ1-1; CDR3 protein: ARSLPLRGRITEAF
V gene: TRBV6-5; J gene: TRBJ2-5; CDR3 protein: ASSYGRARETQY
V gene: TRBV10-2; J gene: TRBJ2-2; CDR3 protein: ASRDVSGRNTGELF
V gene: TRBV11-2; J gene: TRBJ2-1; CDR3 protein: ASSLVGTSRKSSYNEQF
V gene: TRBV10-2; J gene: TRBJ2-1; CDR3 protein: ASSAGLAGSYNEQF
V gene: TRBV19; J gene: TRBJ1-1; CDR3 protein: ASRKVRTDTEAF
V gene: TRBV7-9; J gene: TRBJ2-7; CDR3 protein: ASSHRDRVEQY
V gene: TRBV6-4; J gene: TRBJ1-4; CDR3 protein: ASGTAEKLF
V gene: TRBV19; J gene: TRBJ1-1; CDR3 protein: ASSPQTGFVTEAF
V gene: TRBV6-1; J gene: TRBJ2-3; CDR3 protein: ASRWGQGATDTQY
V gene: TRBV6-5; J gene: TRBJ2-1; CDR3 protein: ASSTGGNEQF
V gene: TRBV5-4; J gene: TRBJ2-5; CDR3 protein: ASSLGLASQETQY
V gene: TRBV23-1; J gene: TRBJ2-3; CDR3 protein: ASSLLFTDTQY
V gene: TRBV18; J gene: TRBJ1-2; CDR3 protein: ASSPGGDYGYT
V gene: TRBV5-4; J gene: TRBJ2-1; CDR3 protein: ATQGASGSNEQF
V gene: TRBV7-8; J gene: TRBJ2-3; CDR3 protein: ASSLGRATDTQY
V gene: TRBV5-1; J gene: TRBJ2-7; CDR3 protein: ASSLLGQGGGSEQY
V gene: TRBV5-1; J gene: TRBJ2-4; CDR3 protein: ASSLRVGRDGIQY
V gene: TRBV2; J gene: TRBJ2-1; CDR3 protein: ASTPSGRALNEQF
V gene: TRBV2; J gene: TRBJ1-1; CDR3 protein: ASDTGGTEAF
V gene: TRBV5-1; J gene: TRBJ2-7; CDR3 protein: ASSSGSSYEQY
V gene: TRBV6-5; J gene: TRBJ2-7; CDR3 protein: ASGRQGHSYEQY
V gene: TRBV7-9; J gene: TRBJ2-2; CDR3 protein: ASEEVNTGELF
V gene: TRBV5-1; J gene: TRBJ2-5; CDR3 protein: ASSLVEGETQY
V gene: TRBV7-2; J gene: TRBJ1-2; CDR3 protein: ASSSPAANWGGYT
V gene: TRBV6-1; J gene: TRBJ1-2; CDR3 protein: ASIRQHNYGYT
V gene: TRBV19; J gene: TRBJ1-2; CDR3 protein: ASSMVGVYYGYT
V gene: TRBV28; J gene: TRBJ2-2; CDR3 protein: ASSPGLHGELF
V gene: TRBV11-3; J gene: TRBJ1-1; CDR3 protein: ASNYHWGGVNTEAF
V gene: TRBV28; J gene: TRBJ2-7; CDR3 protein: ASSLGKEVEQY
V gene: TRBV5-1; J gene: TRBJ2-1; CDR3 protein: ASSTRTSGSSSYNEQF
V gene: TRBV28; J gene: TRBJ2-3; CDR3 protein: ASSLASGGPDTQY
V gene: TRBV7-9; J gene: TRBJ1-5; CDR3 protein: ASSFQGANQPQH
V gene: TRBV7-3; J gene: TRBJ2-3; CDR3 protein: ASSSQPARTDTQY
V gene: TRBV5-1; J gene: TRBJ2-7; CDR3 protein: ASSLETSGIYEQY
V gene: TRBV6-6; J gene: TRBJ2-7; CDR3 protein: ASSYTTESYEQY
V gene: TRBV6-5; J gene: TRBJ1-1; CDR3 protein: ASSYSGQGITEAF
V gene: TRBV28; J gene: TRBJ1-5; CDR3 protein: ASSQGGNQPQH
V gene: TRBV11-3; J gene: TRBJ2-5; CDR3 protein: ASSLTGTGVTETQY
V gene: TRBV28; J gene: TRBJ1-3; CDR3 protein: ASSQGGPGNTIY
V gene: TRBV19; J gene: TRBJ2-1; CDR3 protein: ASSIRTLGQGPGNEQF
V gene: TRBV5-6; J gene: TRBJ2-1; CDR3 protein: ASIESGRAYNEQF